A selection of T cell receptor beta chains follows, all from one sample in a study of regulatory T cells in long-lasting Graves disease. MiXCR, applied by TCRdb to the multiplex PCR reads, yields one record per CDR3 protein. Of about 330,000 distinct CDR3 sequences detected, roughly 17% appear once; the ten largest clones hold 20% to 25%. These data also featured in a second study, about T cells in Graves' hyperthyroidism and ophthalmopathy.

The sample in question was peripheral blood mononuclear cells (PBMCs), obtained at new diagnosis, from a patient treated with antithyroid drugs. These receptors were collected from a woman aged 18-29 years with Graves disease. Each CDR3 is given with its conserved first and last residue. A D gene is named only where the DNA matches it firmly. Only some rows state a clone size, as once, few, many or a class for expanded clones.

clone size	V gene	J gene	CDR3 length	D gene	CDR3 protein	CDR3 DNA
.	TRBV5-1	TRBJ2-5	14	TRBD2	CATSGGAPQETQYF	TGCGCCACCTCCGGGGGGGCCCCCCAAGAGACCCAGTACTTC
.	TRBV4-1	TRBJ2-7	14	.	CASSQDRLGHEQYF	TGCGCCAGCAGCCAAGATCGGCTGGGCCACGAGCAGTACTTC
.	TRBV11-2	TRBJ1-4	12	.	CAGRDANEKLFF	TGTGCCGGCAGGGACGCAAATGAAAAACTGTTTTTT
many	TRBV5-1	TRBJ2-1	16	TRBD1	CASSWKVRDRGNEQFF	TGCGCCAGCAGCTGGAAAGTACGGGACAGGGGCAATGAGCAGTTCTTC
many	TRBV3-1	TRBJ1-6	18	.	CASSFMPGGGEYNSPLHF	TGTGCCAGCAGCTTTATGCCAGGCGGGGGGGAATATAATTCACCCCTCCACTTT
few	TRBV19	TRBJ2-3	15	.	CASSPQVSRTDTQYF	TGTGCCAGTAGTCCCCAGGTGTCTCGCACAGATACGCAGTATTTT
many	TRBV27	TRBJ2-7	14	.	CASSYGVSSYEQYF	TGTGCCAGCAGTTACGGGGTTAGCTCCTACGAGCAGTACTTC
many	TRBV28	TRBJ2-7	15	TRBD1	CASSPLDRENYEQYF	TGTGCCAGCAGCCCCCTGGACAGGGAAAACTACGAGCAGTACTTC
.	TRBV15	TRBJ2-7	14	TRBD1	CATAWDRGTYEQYF	TGTGCCACCGCCTGGGACAGGGGCACCTACGAGCAGTACTTC
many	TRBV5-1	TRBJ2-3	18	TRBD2	CASSLALSSGRRTDTQYF	TGCGCCAGCAGCTTGGCCTTGTCTAGCGGGAGAAGGACAGATACGCAGTATTTT
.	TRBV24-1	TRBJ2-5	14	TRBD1	CAPNGGQDQETQYF	TGTGCCCCCAACGGGGGACAGGACCAAGAGACCCAGTACTTC
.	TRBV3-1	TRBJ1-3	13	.	CASRAGAGNTIYF	TGTGCCAGCAGAGCGGGAGCTGGAAACACCATATATTTT
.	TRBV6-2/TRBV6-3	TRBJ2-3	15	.	CASSVAAGAADTQYF	TGTGCCAGCAGTGTAGCGGCGGGGGCGGCAGATACGCAGTATTTT
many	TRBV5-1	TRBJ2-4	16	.	CASSPGAEGSRNIQYF	TGCGCCAGCAGCCCGGGGGCGGAGGGGTCGAGGAACATTCAGTACTTC
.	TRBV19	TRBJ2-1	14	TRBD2	CASSRAGGWDEQFF	TGTGCCAGTAGTAGAGCGGGAGGTTGGGATGAGCAGTTCTTC
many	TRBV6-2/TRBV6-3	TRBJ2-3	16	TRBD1	CASSEAGTGPTDTQYF	TGTGCCAGCAGTGAAGCCGGGACAGGTCCCACAGATACGCAGTATTTT
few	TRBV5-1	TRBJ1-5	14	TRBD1	CASSPTGLSQPQHF	TGCGCCAGCAGTCCGACAGGGCTAAGTCAGCCCCAGCATTTT
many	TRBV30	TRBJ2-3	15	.	CAWRAALKVTDTQYF	TGTGCCTGGAGAGCAGCTCTCAAGGTGACAGATACGCAGTATTTT
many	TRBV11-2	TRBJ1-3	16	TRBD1	CASSLTGQGGGNTIYF	TGTGCCAGCAGCTTAACCGGACAGGGGGGAGGAAACACCATATATTTT
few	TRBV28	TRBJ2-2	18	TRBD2	CASSFPSSGRADTGELFF	TGTGCCAGCAGTTTTCCCTCTAGCGGGAGGGCCGACACCGGGGAGCTGTTTTTT